This T cell receptor beta chain emerged from a study of spatial heterogeneity in lung cancer. Study results and caveats: TCRs found ubiquitously expanded in tumor appeared in blood more at resection than at follow-up.

Trimming removed 2 bases at V and 7 bases at J, with 13 bases between. From germline, CDR1 is SQVTM and CDR2 ANQGSEA. The CDR3 length is 13 residues. Every TCR cDNA molecule bore its own unique molecular identifier. TCRdb redid the calling of the 5' RACE reads with MiXCR, one entry per CDR3 protein. The sample lists 95,000 to 130,000 distinct CDR3 sequences; 12% were seen once. Time point: blood at routine non-recurrence follow-up after resection. Sequencing covered unsorted whole RNA taken from tumor, nontumor lung or frozen PBMC. This clonotype was observed a handful of times. Its specificity is unknown.

The chain carries TRBV29-1 and TRBJ2-3, with D maybe TRBD1 (5 bases). The sample in question was PBMCs, obtained at follow-up. The TCR comes from a male donor with early-stage non-small cell lung cancer. The CDR3 reads CSVEYVGQNTQYF. The CDR3 coding sequence is TGCAGCGTTGAATATGTGGGGCAGAATACGCAGTATTTT.